Shown below are 21 T cell receptor beta chains from a single sample sequenced in a study of shared clonotypes between healthy human individuals. The method was immunoSEQ multiplex PCR; TCRdb's version includes in-frame clones alone and lacks a portion of them. The sample includes some 500,000 clones, about 96% of them seen just once. Sequencing used naive CD4+ T cells sorted from blood. Subset defined: CD45RA+ positively selected. These TCRs come from a woman aged 25-40 years in good health.

The chain joins TRBV5-8 to TRBJ2-7; 8 nucleotides line up with TRBD2. The CDR3 has 20 amino acids. V was pared by 1 base and J by 3 bases, with 21 bases of the junction left unmatched. Germline assignment: CDR1 SGHTS and CDR2 YDEGEE. CDR3 in DNA: TGTGCCAGCAGCTTGTTAGCTACAGGATTAGGGTTAGCGGGGCACTACGAGCAGTACTTC. Translated, it gives CASSLLATGLGLAGHYEQYF.

The gene calls are TRBV7-2 and TRBJ2-1, with D perhaps matching TRBD1 (5 bases). The CDR3 runs 16 residues. Germline CDR1 is SGHTA and CDR2 is FQGNSA. V was shortened by 1 base and J by 0 bases, with 10 bases between the two germline ends. In nucleotides, the CDR3 is TGTGCCAGCAGCTTAGTCTGGGGCAGCTCCTACAATGAGCAGTTCTTC. Its protein is CASSLVWGSSYNEQFF.

This chain joins TRBV2 and TRBJ2-7; 14 nucleotides match TRBD2. The V gene's germline CDR1 is SNHLY and CDR2 FYNNEI. The CDR3 is made up of 15 amino acids. V dropped 5 bases and J dropped 7; count of bases not matched to a gene: 7. For the CDR3, the DNA is TGTGCCAGCAGTCTTATCGGGACTAGCGGGAGAGAGCAGTACTTC. Its protein is CASSLIGTSGREQYF.

The chain links TRBV19 to TRBJ2-1; 9 nucleotides match TRBD1. The V gene end was trimmed by 7 bases and the J gene end by 4 bases; junction bases not matched to a gene: 11. This CDR3 contains 16 residues. The germline CDR1 and CDR2 sequences are LNHDA and SQIVND (reference sequence). DNA for the CDR3: TGTGCCAGTATCCCGGCCGGGACAGGGTCTTACAATGAGCAGTTCTTC. Translating gives CASIPAGTGSYNEQFF.

The rearrangement uses TRBV30 and TRBJ2-2, with D unresolved. Trimming left V 2 bases short and J 2 bases short, with 6 bases between. The CDR3 loop spans 13 amino acids. Germline V gives CDR1 GTSNPN, CDR2 SVGIG (reference sequence). Here the CDR3 DNA reads TGTGCCTGGAGTACGGGTAACACCGGGGAGCTGTTTTTT. Translation gives CAWSTGNTGELFF.

There are a few counts of this clone. Here the CDR3 DNA reads TGTGCCAGCAGCATCAGATCGGACAACCCCCACGGGGAGCTGTTTTTT. Residues: CASSIRSDNPHGELFF. V gene TRBV9 combines with J gene TRBJ2-2; the D gene is possibly TRBD1 (5 bases). The CDR3 is 16 amino acids. Trimming left V 4 bases short and J 7 bases short, with 20 bases between. The germline V gene has CDR1 SGDLS and CDR2 YYNGEE.

This chain links TRBV19 with TRBJ2-6; TRBD1 agrees at 8 bases. Germline V gene data show CDR1 as LNHDA and CDR2 as SQIVND (reference sequence). CDR3 length: 16 residues. J was trimmed by 3 bases and V by 4 bases; bases with no gene match: 5. The CDR3 DNA sequence: TGTGCCAGTAGTAGCTGGACAGGGCATGGGGCCAACGTCCTGACTTTC. This codes for CASSSWTGHGANVLTF.

V gene TRBV15 combines with J gene TRBJ1-3; D not certain. The V end was cut by 5 bases, the J end by 3 bases, with 26 bases between. Germline CDR1 is LNHNV and CDR2 is YYDKDF (reference sequence). The CDR3 totals 19 residues. CDR3 bases: TGTGCCACCAGCCCACCTTTCTGGGTCCGGAGGGAGGATGGAAACACCATATATTTT. Translation gives CATSPPFWVRREDGNTIYF.

The chain joins TRBV19 to TRBJ2-1; maybe TRBD1 (5 bases). The V end lost 5 bases, the J end lost 0 bases, and 11 bases lay between the germline ends. Germline V gene sequence: CDR1 LNHDA, CDR2 SQIVND (reference sequence). This CDR3 has 15 amino acids. The CDR3 loop is CASSYDRSSYNEQFF. CDR3 DNA: TGTGCCAGTAGTTATGACAGAAGCTCCTACAATGAGCAGTTCTTC. The whole variable domain, remainder taken from reference TRBV19 and TRBJ2-1, is DGGITQSPKYLFRKEGQNVTLSCEQNLNHDAMYWYRQDPGQGLRLIYYSQIVNDFQKGDIAEGYSVSREKKESFPLTVTSAQKNPTAFYLCASSYDRSSYNEQFFGPGTRLTVL.

The genes are TRBV30 and TRBJ1-1, with TRBD1 as a possible D gene (6 bases). CDR1 is GTSNPN and CDR2 is SVGIG in the germline V gene (reference sequence). Trimming shortened V by 4 bases and J by 6 bases, and 12 bases separated the two germline ends. The CDR3 covers 12 residues. The CDR3 reads CAWNRGAAEAFF. The CDR3 nucleotides are TGTGCCTGGAACCGGGGGGCAGCTGAAGCTTTCTTT.

The rearrangement joins TRBV5-1 to TRBJ1-3; D uncertain. The length of the CDR3 is 17 residues. The germline V gene encodes CDR1 SGHRS and CDR2 YFSETQ. V lost 4 bases and J 0 bases, leaving 17 bases between the germline ends. The DNA for the CDR3 is TGCGCCAGCAGCCAAAGCTTGTACACGAGCTCTGGAAACACCATATATTTT. This translates into CASSQSLYTSSGNTIYF.

The chain couples TRBV27 to TRBJ2-7; TRBD2 aligns across 8 bases. V lost 2 bases and J lost 6; bases outside the gene matches: 6. This CDR3 comprises 14 residues. Germline assignment: CDR1 MNHEY and CDR2 SMNVEV (reference sequence). This CDR3 is CASSLAGGASEQYF. CDR3 sequence (DNA): TGTGCCAGCAGTTTAGCGGGAGGCGCTTCCGAGCAGTACTTC.

J is TRBJ1-1 and V is TRBV29-1; D not resolved. The germline V and J ends were trimmed by 3 bases and 1 base, with 9 bases remaining between them. CDR3 length equals 13 residues. CDR1 is SQVTM and CDR2 is ANQGSEA in the germline V gene. As DNA, the CDR3 is TGCAGCGTTGAGGTGTACGCGAACACTGAAGCTTTCTTT. This gives the protein CSVEVYANTEAFF.

The CDR3 here is CASSGTTGEQYF. For the CDR3, the DNA is TGTGCCAGTAGTGGGACAACGGGGGAGCAGTACTTC. This chain uses TRBV19 with TRBJ2-7; D is possibly TRBD1 (6 bases). Germline values: CDR1 LNHDA, CDR2 SQIVND (reference sequence). Trimming shortened V by 5 bases and J by 7 bases, and 12 bases separated the two germline ends. The CDR3 totals 12 residues.

The chain has TRBV15 and TRBJ2-2; D gene unclear. The CDR3 is made up of 15 amino acids. V lost 3 bases, J lost 5 bases, and 13 bases lay in between. The germline gives CDR1 LNHNV, CDR2 YYDKDF (reference sequence). CDR3 in amino acids: CATSSEGLGTGELFF. The DNA for the CDR3 is TGTGCCACCAGCAGCGAAGGGCTGGGAACCGGGGAGCTGTTTTTT. Based on the CDR3 plus reference TRBV15 and TRBJ2-2, the full variable domain is DAMVIQNPRYQVTQFGKPVTLSCSQTLNHNVMYWYQQKSSQAPKLLFHYYDKDFNNEADTPDNFQSRRPNTSFCFLDIRSPGLGDTAMYLCATSSEGLGTGELFFGEGSRLTVL.

The chain carries TRBV28 and TRBJ2-1; perhaps TRBD2 as D (6 bases). V was clipped by 2 bases and J by 8 bases, with 16 bases between them. Per the germline V gene, CDR1 is MDHEN and CDR2 is SYDVKM. This CDR3 contains 15 residues. CDR3 nucleotides: TGTGCCAGCAGTTTAGCGGGACCCCATTCCCATGAGCAGTTCTTC. This gives the protein CASSLAGPHSHEQFF.

The V and J genes are TRBV29-1 and TRBJ1-2; D is unresolved. Germline V gene lookup returns CDR1 SQVTM and CDR2 ANQGSEA. The V end lost 4 bases, the J end lost 8 bases, and 23 bases lay between the germline ends. The CDR3 covers 15 residues. The CDR3 protein is CSVVPPRGLPGGYTF. The DNA of the CDR3 is TGCAGCGTTGTCCCCCCCCGAGGACTACCTGGGGGCTACACCTTC.

The V and J genes are TRBV6-6 and TRBJ2-7; 11 positions match TRBD1. The germline V gene encodes CDR1 MNHNY and CDR2 SVGAGI (reference sequence). This CDR3 has 16 amino acids. After removal of 0 bases from V and 7 bases from J, the junction contained 8 bases not matched to a gene. The CDR3 DNA reads as TGTGCCAGCAGTTACTCGATCTTGGACAGGGGGCATGAGCAGTACTTC. Encoded protein: CASSYSILDRGHEQYF.

The V gene is TRBV19, the J gene TRBJ2-3; 8 bases map to TRBD2. Germline V CDR1 and CDR2: LNHDA, SQIVND (reference sequence). V trimming: 6 bases; J trimming: 0 bases; junction bases outside the gene matches: 8. The CDR3 is made up of 16 amino acids. CDR3 sequence (DNA): TGTGCCAGTAGAAACCGCGGACTAGCAAGCACAGATACGCAGTATTTT. Encoded protein: CASRNRGLASTDTQYF.

The J gene is TRBJ2-6, the V gene TRBV5-6; D is ambiguous. Germline V gene sequence: CDR1 SGHDT, CDR2 YYEEEE. Trimming stripped 6 bases from V and 1 base from J, with 11 bases between. The CDR3 is 15 amino acids. The CDR3 spells CASTPFGSGANVLTF. The CDR3 DNA is TGTGCCAGCACTCCCTTTGGATCTGGGGCCAACGTCCTGACTTTC. Variable domain in full (rest from reference TRBV5-6 and TRBJ2-6): DAGVTQSPTHLIKTRGQQVTLRCSPKSGHDTVSWYQQALGQGPQFIFQYYEEEERQRGNFPDRFSGHQFPNYSSELNVNALLLGDSALYLCASTPFGSGANVLTFGAGSRLTVL.

In this sample, this clone turned up once. The chain recombines TRBV28 with TRBJ2-1, with D unresolved. The CDR3 runs 15 residues. Trimming removed 2 bases at V and 9 bases at J, with 17 bases between. The germline gives CDR1 MDHEN, CDR2 SYDVKM. Here the CDR3 DNA reads TGTGCCAGCAGTTTACGCGGCGTCATCAGGCCTGAGCAGTTCTTC. Amino acid sequence: CASSLRGVIRPEQFF.